This T cell receptor beta chain was obtained from a study of blood T cell repertoires in COVID-19. The overall study: Material from acute and convalescent COVID-19 was sourced from the United States, Italy and Spain. Sample material is recorded as cDNA or gDNA derived from T cells, B-cell-depleted T cells, or PBMCs.

Participant reports of clinical history set cohort assignment. Original analysis: Reference gene primer amplification yielded estimated nucleated cell counts. The assay was immunoSEQ multiplex PCR, and TCRdb's table has in-frame clones only and misses some. V, J and clone size reflect that table, while D and trimming were determined from the DNA. The sample shows 320,000 or so clones, 75% to 90% of them seen only once. The CDR3 is made up of 14 amino acids. The V and J ends lost 5 bases and 8 bases, in that order; junction bases with no gene match: 4. Germline V lookup: CDR1 SGHNT, CDR2 YYREEE (reference sequence).

The V call is TRBV5-4, the J call TRBJ1-6, with 10 bases identical to TRBD1. Sequences were obtained from PBMCs or T cells enriched from blood (not recorded which). The TCR was taken from a young man who had recovered from COVID-19. The CDR3 nucleotides read TGTGCCAGCAGAAGGGACAGGGGTGATTCACCCCTCCACTTT. It translates to CASRRDRGDSPLHF.